This record covers a single TCR beta chain. Its target is not known. Germline CDR1 and CDR2: MNHNS and SASEGT. This CDR3 spans 15 amino acids. Trimming stripped 6 bases from V and 1 base from J, with 13 bases between. The sample belongs to a study of graft-versus-host responses after intestinal transplantation. For the study at large: Multivisceral, liver-intestinal, or isolated intestinal grafts went to recipients. Following induction with anti-thymocyte globulin, all recipients were given tacrolimus and steroids for 2 to 4 years.

Overall study findings and caveats: GvH clonotypes were identified within recipient marrow, with a subset emerging first in ileum or blood. Allograft graft-versus-host to host-versus-graft clonal ratios ran high in patients with graft-donor T cell macrochimerism.

Data came from immunoSEQ multiplex PCR; TCRdb stores just in-frame clones and leaves some out. The sample has some 96,000 clones; about 90% are singletons. This chain connects TRBV6-1 to TRBJ2-1; the D call may be TRBD1 or TRBD2 (5 bases each). This receptor was obtained from a human donor who was the organ donor for an intestinal transplant. The sample in question was unstimulated CD4+ T cells sorted from spleen or lymph node cells, obtained before transplant. CDR3 in amino acids: CASSWDGASYNEQFF. In nucleotides, the CDR3 is TGTGCCAGCAGCTGGGACGGAGCTTCCTACAATGAGCAGTTCTTC.